The clone carrying this T cell receptor beta chain was seen many times. The antigen is undetermined. The data were taken from a study of T cells in Graves' hyperthyroidism and ophthalmopathy. Study at large: Peripheral blood samples were taken at initial diagnosis, prior to any treatment.

This CDR3 is built from 19 residues. The trim removed 2 bases at V and 1 base at J, leaving 13 bases unmatched. Broader study findings: In the blood, most expanded thyroid clonotypes above 0.001 appeared as well.

Regions amplified from RNA transcripts were the TCR beta CDR3 regions. The HTBI primer set was used in a first-round RT-PCR of the TCR CDR3. Using its own MiXCR run on the multiplex PCR reads, TCRdb lists one record per CDR3 protein. The top ten hold 25% to 30% of the sample, which has approximately 400,000 distinct CDR3 sequences, about an eighth seen once. This rearrangement joins TRBV12-3 or TRBV12-4 to TRBJ1-5, with TRBD1 matching over 8 bases. The receptor's source is a middle-aged man with Graves' ophthalmopathy. Sequenced: blood. This CDR3 is CASSLWRQGKVRSNQPQHF. The CDR3 DNA is TGTGCCAGCAGTTTATGGAGACAGGGGAAAGTAAGGAGCAATCAGCCCCAGCATTTT.